This T cell receptor (beta chain) stems from a study of cytotoxic CD8 clonotypes in ibrutinib-treated CLL. For the study at large: Mean yields were approximately 250,000 productive templates and 90,000 to 95,000 productive rearrangements per sample.

With respect to this clone: Its antigen is not identified.

Whole-study results and caveats: Baseline clonality exceeded age-matched healthy donors and tracked circulating CD8+ T-cell counts.

Repertoires were generated with immunoSEQ multiplex PCR, while TCRdb's copy carries only in-frame clones and drops some. Here the sample spans tens of thousands of clones, approximately 70% being singletons. The sequence came from a human donor with chronic lymphocytic leukemia. Sequencing was performed on PBMCs, taken after 12 months of ibrutinib treatment.

This chain's CDR3 is CASSPGETQYF. For the CDR3, the DNA is TGTGCCAGCAGCCCTGGGGAGACCCAGTACTTC. This chain connects TRBV9 to TRBJ2-5; D remains ambiguous. The length of the CDR3 is 11 residues. V was trimmed by 4 bases and J by 5 bases, leaving 6 bases between them. CDR1 is SGDLS, CDR2 YYNGEE, per germline. The full variable domain, its missing parts supplied by reference TRBV9 and TRBJ2-5, is DSGVTQTPKHLITATGQRVTLRCSPRSGDLSVYWYQQSLDQGLQFLIQYYNGEERAKGNILERFSAQQFPDLHSELNLSSLELGDSALYFCASSPGETQYFGPGTRLLVL.